These T cell receptor beta chains were read from a single sample in a study of T cell responses to AZD1222 COVID-19 vaccine. Repertoires were generated with immunoSEQ multiplex PCR, while TCRdb's copy carries only in-frame clones and drops some. The sample records about 130,000 clones, roughly 87% being singletons. Sample: peripheral blood, taken on day 0 of AZD1222 vaccination. Receptor source: an adult in good health. The CDR3 runs from the conserved cysteine through the conserved F or W. The D gene is left open where the match is weak. Clone size is shown for a subset of rows, as once, few, many or a class of expanded clone.

v_gene	j_gene	abundance	d_gene	CDR3nt	CDR3aa
TRBV5-1	TRBJ2-7	-	TRBD1	TGCGCCAGCAGCATGGGACAGGGGTCCTACGAGCAGTACTTC	CASSMGQGSYEQYF
TRBV2	TRBJ2-5	-	-	TGTGCCAGCGGGTCAGGGTACCAAGAGACCCAGTACTTC	CASGSGYQETQYF
TRBV3-1/TRBV3-2	TRBJ2-3	-	-	TGTGCCAGCAGCCAAAGGCAGGCCTACACAGATACGCAGTATTTT	CASSQRQAYTDTQYF
TRBV6-5	TRBJ1-2	-	-	TGTGCCAGCATCTCCTCGGGAGGCTATGGCTACACCTTC	CASISSGGYGYTF
TRBV6-5	TRBJ1-2	-	-	TGTGCCAGCAGAGAGCACGGGGGGCAAGGCTACACCTTC	CASREHGGQGYTF
TRBV9	TRBJ1-1	-	-	TGTGCCAGCAGCGTCTCCCCCGGGGCGCCTGAAGCTTTCTTT	CASSVSPGAPEAFF
TRBV6-5	TRBJ1-2	-	-	TGTGCCAGCAGTTACTTCGTTCGGGCCGACCCCTATGGCTACACCTTC	CASSYFVRADPYGYTF
TRBV24-1	TRBJ1-2	-	TRBD1	TGTGCCACCAGTGAGGGGACAGGGGATTCCTATGGCTACACCTTC	CATSEGTGDSYGYTF
TRBV6-5	TRBJ1-5	-	-	TGTGCCAGCACCGGAGGGAGCAATCAGCCCCAGCATTTT	CASTGGSNQPQHF
TRBV19	TRBJ1-1	-	-	TGTGCCAGTAGTATTGGTGGACAGCACACTGAAGCTTTCTTT	CASSIGGQHTEAFF
TRBV7-6	TRBJ1-4	-	TRBD1	TGTGCCAGCAGCCCCAATGAGGGGGCGTGGGGAAAACTGTTTTTT	CASSPNEGAWGKLFF
TRBV7-9	TRBJ1-1	-	-	TGTGCCAGCAGCTTAGTAACATTGACAGGCGGGACTGAAGCTTTCTTT	CASSLVTLTGGTEAFF
TRBV24-1	TRBJ2-3	-	TRBD1	TGTGCCACCAGTCGACAGGGGCCAGATACGCAGTATTTT	CATSRQGPDTQYF
TRBV18	TRBJ2-2	-	-	TGTGCCAGCTCACCAGGTCCAGTCGACACCGGGGAGCTGTTTTTT	CASSPGPVDTGELFF
TRBV18	TRBJ2-7	-	TRBD1	TGTGCCAGCTCACCAGAGACAGGGGTGGTCTACGAGCAGTACTTC	CASSPETGVVYEQYF
TRBV7-2	TRBJ1-6	-	-	TGTGCCAGCAGCTTAGTAGGGCAGGGAGGTTCACCCCTCCACTTT	CASSLVGQGGSPLHF
TRBV21-1	TRBJ1-6	once	-	TGTGCCAGCACCCGACGACAGGACTATAATTCACCCCTCCACTTT	CASTRRQDYNSPLHF
TRBV4-2	TRBJ1-1	-	-	TGTGCCAGCAGCCAAGATCCTTCGGCAGGGAACACTGAAGCTTTCTTT	CASSQDPSAGNTEAFF
TRBV6-5	TRBJ2-1	-	-	TGTGCCAGCAGTTACTCGTCATATCGGCATGAGCAGTTCTTC	CASSYSSYRHEQFF
TRBV30	TRBJ2-4	-	-	TGTGCCTGGAAACCCAGCAAGGTGGGGGCCAAAAACATTCAGTACTTC	CAWKPSKVGAKNIQYF
TRBV11-2	TRBJ2-7	-	TRBD1	TGTGCCAGCAGCTCGGACAGGACCTACGAGCAGTACTTC	CASSSDRTYEQYF
TRBV9	TRBJ1-3	few	-	TGTGCCAGCAGCGTAGATTTGGGCTCTGGAAACACCATATATTTT	CASSVDLGSGNTIYF
TRBV7-9	TRBJ1-6	-	-	TGTGCCAGCACCGAGGGAGGATCACCCCTCCACTTT	CASTEGGSPLHF
TRBV6-5	TRBJ1-2	few	-	TGTGCCAGCAGTTCTTACGGCGGCGGTGGCTACACCTTC	CASSSYGGGGYTF
TRBV7-9	TRBJ1-4	-	-	TGTGCCAGCGGGGGCCCCCGGGTTGGGGAAAAACTGTTTTTT	CASGGPRVGEKLFF
TRBV5-6	TRBJ2-3	once	TRBD1	TGTGCCAGCAGCAAATTCAGGGGGCATGTTGGGACAGATACGCAGTATTTT	CASSKFRGHVGTDTQYF
TRBV24-1	TRBJ2-2	-	-	TGTGCCACCAGTGCTCTGACAAACGGGGAGCTGTTTTTT	CATSALTNGELFF
TRBV20-1	TRBJ1-3	-	-	TGCAGTGCTAGTCGTGGGGGCACTGGAAACACCATATATTTT	CSASRGGTGNTIYF
TRBV19	TRBJ1-1	-	-	TGTGCCAGTAGTTGGCACACACGGGGGAACACTGAAGCTTTCTTT	CASSWHTRGNTEAFF
TRBV3-1/TRBV3-2	TRBJ2-3	-	-	TGTGCCAGCAGCCAGATGCAGGGTCACGGGTATACGCAGTATTTT	CASSQMQGHGYTQYF
TRBV24-1	TRBJ1-1	-	-	TGTGCCACCAGTGACTCCCGGGGAGGTAACACTGAAGCTTTCTTT	CATSDSRGGNTEAFF
TRBV18	TRBJ1-1	once	-	TGTGCCAGCTCACCACTTTACAAATCACCCTCGATGAACACTGAAGCTTTCTTT	CASSPLYKSPSMNTEAFF
TRBV2	TRBJ1-1	-	-	TGTGCCAGCAGTGCCCCAATGAACACTGAAGCTTTCTTT	CASSAPMNTEAFF
TRBV7-2	TRBJ1-3	few	TRBD1	TGTGCCAGCAGCTTAAGCGGGACAGGGTCTGGAAACACCATATATTTT	CASSLSGTGSGNTIYF
TRBV28	TRBJ1-5	once	-	TGTGCCAGCAGAACTAGACAAGGCAATCAGCCCCAGCATTTT	CASRTRQGNQPQHF
TRBV9	TRBJ1-2	-	-	TGTGCCAGCAGCTATAGCGGTGGCTACACCTTC	CASSYSGGYTF
TRBV19	TRBJ2-3	-	TRBD2	TGTGCCAGTAGACACAGCGGGGGCACAGATACGCAGTATTTT	CASRHSGGTDTQYF
TRBV6-2/TRBV6-3	TRBJ2-7	-	-	TGTGCCAGCAGTTCCACCCGTCGGAGGGCAAGGGCCTACGAGCAGTACTTC	CASSSTRRRARAYEQYF
TRBV11-2	TRBJ1-2	few	-	TGTGCCAGCAGCTTACGGGGGGAGGGCTACACCTTC	CASSLRGEGYTF
TRBV19	TRBJ1-2	-	-	TGTGCCACACGGACGGCCGCTAACTATGGCTACACCTTC	CATRTAANYGYTF
TRBV2	TRBJ2-2	-	-	TGTGCCAGCGGTCAAATCAACACCGGGGAGCTGTTTTTT	CASGQINTGELFF
TRBV4-1	TRBJ2-7	-	-	TGCGCCAGCAGCCAATTGCCGGGACAAAACTCCTACGAGCAGTACTTC	CASSQLPGQNSYEQYF
TRBV5-1	TRBJ1-1	few	TRBD1	TGCGCCAGCAGCTTAAGGACAGGGGGTTTGAACACTGAAGCTTTCTTT	CASSLRTGGLNTEAFF
TRBV2	TRBJ1-5	-	TRBD1	TGTGCCAGTGGGGACAGAGATCAGCCCCAGCATTTT	CASGDRDQPQHF
TRBV24-1	TRBJ1-1	-	TRBD1	TGTGCCACCAGTGACTCCGGGACAGTCACTGAAGCTTTCTTT	CATSDSGTVTEAFF
TRBV2	TRBJ1-2	-	-	TGTGCCAGCAGGCTCGCGCGGGGGTCGTACGCCTTC	CASRLARGSYAF
TRBV7-3	TRBJ2-3	-	TRBD2	TGTGCCAGCAGCTTAGAGGGACTAGCGGGGGTGAGCACAGATACGCAGTATTTT	CASSLEGLAGVSTDTQYF